This T cell receptor beta chain appears in the sequencing data of a study of breast tumors, draining lymph nodes, adjacent tissues (dated by TCRdb to the mid-2010s). For the study in its entirety: The study compared TCR beta repertoires across tumor, adjacent nontumor tissue and axillary lymph nodes from breast cancer patients. The study was designed to assess the relationships and possible T-cell exchange between tumor, surrounding tissue and draining lymph node repertoires in human breast cancer. The study at large found these results: Tumors showed preferential V and J gene usage, and their T-cell repertoire diversity fell below that of lymph nodes yet above that of nontumor tissue. The conclusion that tumor T cells originate in lymph nodes was presented as consistent with a hypothesis rather than as directly demonstrated. The data were considered consistent with most tumor T cells being derived from the lymph node and subsequently expanding within tumor tissue. The similarity between tumor and nontumor tissue repertoires was significantly greater in luminal-like breast cancer than in basal-like breast cancer.

This clonotype was seen many times. Which antigen it targets is not known. Qualities for individual bases were not recorded, and no much larger clone is one base off. From cysteine to phenylalanine, the CDR3 is 13 amino acids long. Just the 39-base CDR3 DNA is kept, in frame starting at base 1. Deletion took 8 bases off V and 7 bases off J, with a span of 15 bases between the germline ends. The axillary draining lymph nodes of breast cancer patients were the source of the lymph node samples. Sequencing relied on an Illumina HiSeq 2000. TCR beta chain libraries were generated by multiplex PCR amplification. High-throughput sequencing was used to analyze the amplified TCR beta chain products. TCRdb reworked the public reads: Q25 trimming with fastp, MiXCR clone assembly, productive beta chains retained. Each entry is one CDR3 protein sequence, shown with its most common DNA and genes. A total of 130,000 or so distinct CDR3 sequences appear in this sample, over 25% of them only once. The ten biggest clones cover approximately 2.3% of the sample.

The sequence joins TRBV12-3 or TRBV12-4 to TRBJ1-5; the D gene is unclear. The sequence came from a female donor with breast cancer. Some clones in this sample may be carry-over from other donors' samples. The sample consisted of axillary lymph node tissue. CDR3 region: CASHPGGYQPQHF. The nucleotides read TGTGCCAGCCATCCAGGTGGATACCAGCCCCAGCATTTT.